This T cell receptor beta chain comes out of a study of CD8 T cells in ankylosing spondylitis. General observations from the study: Ankylosing spondylitis blood seemed to carry a telltale TCR beta motif made of seven or eight highly homologous variants.

J gave up 7 bases and V 6 bases, and 5 bases lay outside the gene matches. CDR1 and CDR2 (germline): MNHNS, SASEGT. The CDR3 covers 13 residues. TCRdb ran MiXCR on the 5' RACE reads and lists one entry per CDR3 protein. The profile shows some 100,000 distinct CDR3 sequences, 9% of them singletons. This clonotype was seen many times. Antigen specificity is unknown. The sequencing input was blood, either unsorted or a sorted T cell fraction (not recorded which). The sequence came from a male donor with ankylosing spondylitis. The V gene is TRBV6-1, the J gene TRBJ2-1; 8 positions agree with TRBD1. This CDR3 is CASRGTGMNEQFF. In DNA form, the CDR3 reads TGTGCCAGCAGGGGGACAGGTATGAATGAGCAGTTCTTC.